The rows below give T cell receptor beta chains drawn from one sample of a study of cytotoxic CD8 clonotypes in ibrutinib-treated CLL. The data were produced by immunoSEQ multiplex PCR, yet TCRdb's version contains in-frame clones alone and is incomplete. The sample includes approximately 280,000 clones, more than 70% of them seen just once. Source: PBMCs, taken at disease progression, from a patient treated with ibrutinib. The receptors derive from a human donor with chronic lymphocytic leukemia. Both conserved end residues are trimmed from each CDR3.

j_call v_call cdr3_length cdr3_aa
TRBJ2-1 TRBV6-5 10 ASLGSGSRKF
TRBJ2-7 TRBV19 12 ASSGLDLSYQQY
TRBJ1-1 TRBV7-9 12 ASSSDVWWTEAF
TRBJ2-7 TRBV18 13 ASSPSTGVGYEQY
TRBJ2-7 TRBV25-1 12 ASSTRTFSYEQY
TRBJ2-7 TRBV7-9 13 ASSIPGTGGYEQY
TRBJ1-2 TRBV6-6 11 ASSPRENYGYT
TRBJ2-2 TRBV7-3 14 ASSLFGRGGTGELF
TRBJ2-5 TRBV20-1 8 SAGRETQY
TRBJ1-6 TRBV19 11 ASSINGNSPLH
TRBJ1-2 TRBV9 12 ASRELGPNYGYT
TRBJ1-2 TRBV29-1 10 VIRGGVFGYT
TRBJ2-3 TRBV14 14 ASSLSTGGGTDTQY
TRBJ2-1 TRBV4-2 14 ASSQERAQGADEQF
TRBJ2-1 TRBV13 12 ASSPNRVYNEQF
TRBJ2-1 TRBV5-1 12 ASSSGGTRGEQF
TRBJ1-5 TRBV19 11 ASSIGGNQPQH
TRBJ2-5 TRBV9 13 ASSADARDRETQY
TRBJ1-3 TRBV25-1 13 ASSGYRGSGNTIY
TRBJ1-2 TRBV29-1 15 SVEDLSGGTSNYGYT
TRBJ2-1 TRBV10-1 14 ASSEWSGGTYNEQF
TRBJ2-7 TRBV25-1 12 ASSRDRGLREQY
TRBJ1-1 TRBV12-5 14 ASGLVQNRMNTEAF
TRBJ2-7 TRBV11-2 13 ASSPLAGLTYEQY
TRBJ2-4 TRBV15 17 ATSRDPVGDAIAKNIQY
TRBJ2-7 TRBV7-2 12 ASSSATRIGEQY
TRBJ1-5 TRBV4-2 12 ASSQDLANQPQH
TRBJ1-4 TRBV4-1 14 ASSLDPLSTGEKLF
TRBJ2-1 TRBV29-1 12 SVEKPPQYNEQF
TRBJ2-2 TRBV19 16 ASSYNLRTGVGTGELF
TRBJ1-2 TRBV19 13 ASSIFGTAFYGYT
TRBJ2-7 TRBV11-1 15 ASSRNSGTGYSYEQY
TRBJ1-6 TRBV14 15 ASSQEWSGVLNSPLH
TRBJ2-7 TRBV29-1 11 SEKLADHYEQY
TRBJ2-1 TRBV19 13 ASTMGLSGDPQQF
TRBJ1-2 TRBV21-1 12 ASSKSSEPFGYT
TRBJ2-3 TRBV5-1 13 ASRAVTSGVGTQY
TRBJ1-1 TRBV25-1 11 ASSQKWLTGAF
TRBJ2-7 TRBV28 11 ASSSGEPYEQY
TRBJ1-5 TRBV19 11 ASSIGFTQPQH
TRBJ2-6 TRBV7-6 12 ASSPSTGANVLT
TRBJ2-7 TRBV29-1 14 SVTGTGGLLAYEQY
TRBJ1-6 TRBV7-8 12 ASSLVFVSSPLH
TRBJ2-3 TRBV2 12 ASSEKDYTDTQY
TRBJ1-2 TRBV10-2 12 ASSEGGVRYGYT
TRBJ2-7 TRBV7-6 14 ASSLLPVRSSYEQY
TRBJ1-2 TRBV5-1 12 ASSWTTGDYGYT
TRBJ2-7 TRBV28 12 ASSFPGPAREQY
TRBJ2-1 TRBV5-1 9 ASILGNEQF
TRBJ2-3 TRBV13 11 ASSLVGGDTQY
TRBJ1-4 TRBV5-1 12 ASSPWGIGEKLF
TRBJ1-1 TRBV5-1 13 ASSFIAGTNTEAF
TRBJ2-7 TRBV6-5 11 ASSYWQSREQY
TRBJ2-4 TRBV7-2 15 ASSLAQGIKAKNIQY
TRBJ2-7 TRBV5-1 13 ASSLVGIQGYEQY